This TCR beta chain emerged from a study of monozygotic twins with inflammatory bowel disease. Broader study findings: In patient repertoires, differing immunosuppressive treatments may have added some variability. Clonotype sharing was lower in IBD patients than healthy twins, most markedly with disease activity.

As to this clonotype: Its antigen is unidentified.

The quantity of total RNA per TCR library was approximately 3.5 ug. TCRdb re-called the 5' RACE reads and shows each CDR3 protein once, DNA omitted. Across over 110,000 distinct CDR3 sequences, the top ten clones capture 2% to 3% of the sample. Germline V lookup: CDR1 MNHEY, CDR2 SVGEGT. The CDR3 runs to 15 residues. The V gene is TRBV6-2 or TRBV6-3, the J gene TRBJ1-5; TCRdb indicates TRBD1, and absent DNA this call remains unverified. Sequencing was done on a sample of blood. The sequence was obtained from a human donor with ulcerative colitis or Crohn's disease, or a healthy co-twin of an affected twin (not recorded which). This chain's CDR3 is CASIGGGRSNQPQHF.